Listed here are 3 T cell receptor beta chains from one sample, sequenced in a study of blood T cell repertoires in COVID-19. Libraries were prepared by immunoSEQ multiplex PCR; TCRdb keeps only in-frame clonotypes and omits some of them. This repertoire shows about 90,000 clones, around 72% found once; its top ten account for approximately 14%. Material for sequencing was peripheral blood. The receptor source for this set is a woman at least 80 years old with acute or convalescent COVID-19.

The chain is built from TRBV18 and TRBJ1-1; D gene unclear. Deletions cut 6 bases from V and 6 bases from J, with 17 bases between. The CDR3 loop spans 14 amino acids. Germline V gene lookup returns CDR1 KGHSH and CDR2 LQKENI. The CDR3: CASSPTLTSPEAFF. CDR3 nucleotides: TGTGCCAGCTCCCCAACCCTGACAAGTCCTGAAGCTTTCTTT.

The J gene is TRBJ1-4, the V gene TRBV1. TRBV1 is flagged as a pseudogene. The length of the CDR3 is 16 residues. CDR3 sequence reads: CTSSQDSGTENEKLFF. CDR3 nucleotide sequence: TGCACCAGCAGCCAAGATAGCGGGACGGAAAATGAAAAACTGTTTTTT.

The chain combines TRBV5-6 with TRBJ2-7, with TRBD1 as a possible D gene (6 bases). The V gene's germline CDR1 is SGHDT and CDR2 YYEEEE. V lost 7 bases and J 0 bases, leaving 14 bases between the germline ends. This CDR3 spans 14 amino acids. The CDR3 reads CASGRGPSSYEQYF. CDR3 sequence (DNA): TGTGCCAGCGGCAGGGGCCCTAGCTCCTACGAGCAGTACTTC.